The entry that follows covers one T cell receptor beta chain sequence. This clonotype has at least ten counts. What antigen it recognizes has not been identified. Base qualities are not recorded, but no much larger clone differs from it by a single base. The data were obtained in a study of breast tumors, draining lymph nodes, adjacent tissues (dated by TCRdb to 2016 to 2017). Context from the whole study: The study compared TCR beta repertoires across tumor, adjacent nontumor tissue and axillary lymph nodes from breast cancer patients. The study was designed to assess the relationships and possible T-cell exchange between tumor, surrounding tissue and draining lymph node repertoires in human breast cancer.

As encoded in the germline V gene, CDR1 is SGHRS while CDR2 is YFSETQ. V lost 1 base and J lost 7 bases; the stretch between them is 11 bases long. The CDR3 has 13 amino acids, counting the end cysteine and phenylalanine. CDR3 DNA is the only sequence kept; it has 39 bases, read in frame from the first base. Study-level results and caveats: The similarity between tumor and nontumor tissue repertoires was significantly greater in luminal-like breast cancer than in basal-like breast cancer. The data were judged consistent with most tumor T cells deriving from the lymph node and then expanding within tumor tissue. Tumor T-cell repertoires showed less diversity than lymph node repertoires and more diversity than nontumor tissue repertoires, and tumor T-cell repertoires showed preferential V and J gene usage. The conclusion that tumor T cells originate in lymph nodes was presented as consistent with a hypothesis rather than as directly demonstrated.

The lymph node samples were taken from the axillary draining lymph nodes of breast cancer patients. TCRdb lists the instrument as Illumina HiSeq 2000. TCR beta chain libraries were generated through multiplex PCR amplification. High-throughput sequencing was used to analyze the amplified TCR beta chain products. The raw public data were reprocessed by TCRdb itself: fastp quality trimming at Q25, MiXCR clonotype calling, in-frame beta chains only. Entries are consolidated by CDR3 protein sequence, retaining the most common genes and DNA. This sample gives approximately 140,000 distinct CDR3 sequences in total; over 25% of them show up just once. Approximately 2.2% of the sample is held by the ten biggest clonotypes.

Source material: axillary lymph node tissue. The chain joins TRBV5-1 to TRBJ1-2, with TRBD1 perhaps the D gene, on 6 matching bases. The receptor's source is a female donor with breast cancer. Some clones in this sample may be carry-over from other donors' samples. The CDR3 region reads CASSLTQGAGYTF. The DNA sequence is TGCGCCAGCAGCTTGACACAGGGCGCTGGCTACACCTTC.